Following are 30 T cell receptor beta chains from one sample sequenced in a study of blood T cell repertoires in COVID-19. Profiling relied on immunoSEQ multiplex PCR, and the TCRdb table lists in-frame clones only, not all of them. This repertoire shows about 94,000 clones, 80% found once; its top ten account for roughly 20%. The sample taken for sequencing was peripheral blood. The receptor set was obtained from a human donor in a cohort sampled during active COVID-19.

The rearrangement uses TRBV28 and TRBJ2-7; 7 nucleotides match TRBD2. V was clipped by 4 bases and J by 5 bases; unmatched bases: 14. This CDR3 has 16 amino acids. Germline V CDR1 and CDR2: MDHEN, SYDVKM. This CDR3 reads CASSSGGAGNRNEQYF. The CDR3 nucleotides are TGTGCCAGCAGTTCGGGGGGAGCGGGGAATAGGAACGAGCAGTACTTC. Using reference TRBV28 and TRBJ2-7 for the parts outside the CDR3, the full variable domain is DVKVTQSSRYLVKRTGEKVFLECVQDMDHENMFWYRQDPGLGLRLIYFSYDVKMKEKGDIPEGYSVSREKKERFSLILESASTNQTSMYLCASSSGGAGNRNEQYFGPGTRLTVT.

V is TRBV4-1 and J is TRBJ1-1, with 10 bases lining up with TRBD1. The CDR3 is 15 residues long. Germline assignment: CDR1 MGHRA and CDR2 YSYEKL. With V trimmed by 6 bases and J by 11 bases, 15 bases remained unmatched. CDR3 in DNA: TGCGCCAGCAGTCCCGCCGACAGGGGGCTAAAAGGGGCTTTCTTT. Residues: CASSPADRGLKGAFF.

The chain has TRBV7-9 and TRBJ1-1; TRBD1 agrees at 8 bases. The V segment lost 0 bases and the J segment 7 bases; nucleotides outside the gene matches: 4. Per the germline V gene, CDR1 is SEHNR and CDR2 is FQNEAQ (reference sequence). This CDR3 region has 14 residues. The DNA for the CDR3 is TGTGCCAGCAGCTTAGCCTCTGGGACAGGTGAAGCTTTCTTT. It yields the protein CASSLASGTGEAFF.

V and J are TRBV30 and TRBJ2-2; possible D gene TRBD1, 6 bases. This CDR3 spans 13 amino acids. The germline CDR1 and CDR2 sequences are GTSNPN and SVGIG (reference sequence). V shed 5 bases and J shed 2 bases, with 9 bases lying between them. This CDR3 reads CAWRTDNTGELFF. The CDR3 DNA follows: TGTGCCTGGCGGACAGATAACACCGGGGAGCTGTTTTTT. The full variable domain, with the rest looked up from reference TRBV30 and TRBJ2-2, is SQTIHQWPATLVQPVGSPLSLECTVEGTSNPNLYWYRQAAGRGLQLLFYSVGIGQISSEVPQNLSASRPQDRQFILSSKKLLLSDSGFYLCAWRTDNTGELFFGEGSRLTVL.

V gene TRBV19 combines with J gene TRBJ1-5; no reliable D call. Trimming stripped 7 bases from V and 0 bases from J, with 19 bases between. This CDR3 region has 17 residues. Germline V CDR1 and CDR2: LNHDA, SQIVND (reference sequence). The CDR3 sequence is CASISKSGDNSNQPQHF. DNA of the CDR3: TGTGCCAGTATTTCCAAGTCGGGAGATAATAGCAATCAGCCCCAGCATTTT.

This chain links TRBV27 with TRBJ1-1; TRBD1 aligns across 7 bases. Germline lookup yields CDR1 MNHEY and CDR2 SMNVEV (reference sequence). With V trimmed by 6 bases and J by 4 bases, 8 bases remained unmatched. The CDR3 consists of 14 residues. The CDR3: CASSRDRVGTEAFF. CDR3 in DNA: TGTGCCAGCAGCCGTGACAGGGTGGGCACTGAAGCTTTCTTT.

In its sample, this clone was seen once. The CDR3 region is CASSLGCLSGTYISYEQYF. The CDR3 region has the DNA TGTGCCAGCAGCTTGGGCTGTTTAAGCGGGACTTATATCTCCTACGAGCAGTACTTC. The chain employs TRBV13 and TRBJ2-7; 7 nucleotides agree with TRBD2. The CDR3 runs 19 residues. V shed 3 bases and J 0 bases; nucleotides not matched to a gene: 17. Germline V gene data show CDR1 as PRHDT and CDR2 as FYEKMQ (reference sequence).

This clone was found a few times. CDR3 in DNA: TGCGCCAGCAGCTTGACGGGGGACGGCACTGAAGCTTTCTTT. As protein: CASSLTGDGTEAFF. The genes are TRBV5-1 and TRBJ1-1, with D possibly TRBD1 on 5 matching bases. The germline V gene encodes CDR1 SGHRS and CDR2 YFSETQ. The germline V and J ends were trimmed by 1 base and 4 bases, with 11 bases remaining between them. The CDR3 loop spans 14 amino acids. The variable domain in full, completed from reference TRBV5-1 and TRBJ1-1, reads KAGVTQTPRYLIKTRGQQVTLSCSPISGHRSVSWYQQTPGQGLQFLFEYFSETQRNKGNFPGRFSGRQFSNSRSEMNVSTLELGDSALYLCASSLTGDGTEAFFGQGTRLTVV.

V usage is TRBV30 and J usage is TRBJ1-5; no definite D call. Trimming cost V 0 bases and J 6 bases, with 9 bases left between them. CDR1 and CDR2 from the germline V gene are GTSNPN and SVGIG (reference sequence). There are 13 residues in the CDR3. CDR3 residues: CAWSVEQTQPQHF. DNA for the CDR3: TGTGCCTGGAGTGTCGAACAGACTCAGCCCCAGCATTTT.

The rearrangement joins TRBV19 to TRBJ1-1; weak D call: TRBD1 (5 bases). The CDR3 totals 14 residues. Trimming removed 6 bases from V and 1 base from J, with 12 bases in between. Germline-derived CDR1 and CDR2 are LNHDA and SQIVND (reference sequence). The CDR3 region has the DNA TGTGCCAGTAGCAAGGGACTGAGGAACACTGAAGCTTTCTTT. The encoded protein is CASSKGLRNTEAFF.

V gene TRBV6-2 or TRBV6-3 combines with J gene TRBJ2-7; 14 positions match TRBD2. The V and J ends lost 5 bases and 6 bases, in that order; junction bases with no gene match: 9. The CDR3 has 16 residues. The germline V gene has CDR1 MNHEY and CDR2 SVGEGT. The CDR3 here is CASSPRLAGGPGEQYF. For the CDR3, the DNA is TGTGCCAGCAGTCCCCGACTAGCGGGAGGGCCGGGCGAGCAGTACTTC.

This chain uses TRBV5-1 with TRBJ2-2, with D tentatively TRBD2 (6 bases). In germline, CDR1 is SGHRS, CDR2 YFSETQ. The CDR3 extends over 14 amino acids. The germline V and J ends were trimmed by 4 bases and 4 bases, with 11 bases remaining between them. DNA for the CDR3: TGCGCCAGCAGCCGGAGGGCGGTCACCGGGGAGCTGTTTTTT. This translates into CASSRRAVTGELFF. Based on the CDR3 plus reference TRBV5-1 and TRBJ2-2, the full variable domain is KAGVTQTPRYLIKTRGQQVTLSCSPISGHRSVSWYQQTPGQGLQFLFEYFSETQRNKGNFPGRFSGRQFSNSRSEMNVSTLELGDSALYLCASSRRAVTGELFFGEGSRLTVL.

The chain links TRBV5-8 to TRBJ1-4; 7 bases line up with TRBD1. The germline CDR1 and CDR2 sequences are SGHTS and YDEGEE. The CDR3 has 15 amino acids. The trim removed 4 bases at V and 5 bases at J, leaving 8 bases unmatched. CDR3 region: CASSATGTANEKLFF. CDR3 in DNA: TGTGCCAGCAGCGCCACCGGGACAGCCAATGAAAAACTGTTTTTT.

The chain combines TRBV18 with TRBJ2-2, with 8 bases aligning to TRBD1. Germline CDR1 reads KGHSH; CDR2 reads LQKENI. The CDR3 consists of 18 residues. V dropped 3 bases and J dropped 1; count of bases not matched to a gene: 10. CDR3 amino acids: CASSPNTGGFMNTGELFF. CDR3 bases: TGTGCCAGCTCACCGAATACAGGGGGATTCATGAACACCGGGGAGCTGTTTTTT.

This sequence joins TRBV20-1 and TRBJ1-5; TRBD1 matches 8 bases. Germline trimming cut 3 bases from V and 3 bases from J; bases unmatched to any gene: 7. The CDR3 is made up of 15 amino acids. The germline gives CDR1 DFQATT, CDR2 SNEGSKA (reference sequence). Here the CDR3 reads CSASTGGSNNQPQHF. CDR3 DNA: TGCAGTGCTAGTACAGGGGGGTCGAACAATCAGCCCCAGCATTTT.

The V and J genes are TRBV7-9 and TRBJ2-5, with 7 bases matching TRBD2. The CDR3 totals 15 residues. V was clipped by 5 bases and J by 3 bases; unmatched bases: 9. The germline CDR1 and CDR2 sequences are SEHNR and FQNEAQ (reference sequence). The CDR3 here is CASSPYQGGEETQYF. The DNA of the CDR3 is TGTGCCAGCAGCCCCTATCAGGGAGGGGAAGAGACCCAGTACTTC.

The chain recombines TRBV10-3 with TRBJ1-1; 7 nucleotides align to TRBD1. Trimming took 1 base from V and 6 from J; bases not matched to a gene: 5. The CDR3 contains 14 residues. Germline CDR1 reads ENHRY; CDR2 reads SYGVKD. This chain's CDR3 is CAISELQGSAEAFF. DNA for the CDR3: TGTGCCATCAGTGAGTTACAGGGGTCGGCTGAAGCTTTCTTT.

CDR3 loop: CASSSAGLAPEQYF. CDR3 coding DNA: TGTGCCAGCAGTTCGGCGGGACTAGCGCCCGAGCAGTACTTC. The chain joins TRBV28 to TRBJ2-7; TRBD2 matches 10 bases. CDR1 and CDR2 (germline): MDHEN, SYDVKM. V lost 4 bases to trimming and J lost 6 bases; unmatched junction nucleotides: 6. The CDR3 totals 14 residues.

The J gene is TRBJ2-7, the V gene TRBV2, with D possibly being TRBD1 (5 bases). The CDR3 sequence is 15 residues long. V lost 4 bases to trimming and J lost 5 bases, with 18 bases between them. Germline assignment: CDR1 SNHLY and CDR2 FYNNEI. This chain's CDR3 is CASSAGPRKGNEQYF. The CDR3 DNA follows: TGTGCCAGCAGTGCCGGGCCCCGGAAGGGGAACGAGCAGTACTTC.

The chain joins TRBV5-5 to TRBJ1-5; 9 nucleotides align to TRBD1. Germline V gene lookup returns CDR1 SGHKS and CDR2 YYEKEE (reference sequence). The CDR3 contains 16 residues. V was clipped by 3 bases and J by 0 bases; unmatched bases: 4. Here the CDR3 DNA reads TGTGCCAGCAGCTCACAGGGGGCCCTTAGCAATCAGCCCCAGCATTTT. It encodes CASSSQGALSNQPQHF.

The V call is TRBV7-8, the J call TRBJ2-5; possibly TRBD2 for D (6 bases). Trimming stripped 3 bases from V and 5 bases from J, with 13 bases between. Germline assignment: CDR1 SGHVS and CDR2 FQNEAQ. This CDR3 comprises 14 residues. The CDR3 DNA reads TGTGCCAGCAGCTTGGGCGGGACTCGGGAGACCCAGTACTTC. Protein sequence: CASSLGGTRETQYF. Combining the CDR3 with reference TRBV7-8 and TRBJ2-5 gives the whole variable domain GAGVSQSPRYKVAKRGQDVALRCDPISGHVSLFWYQQALGQGPEFLTYFQNEAQLDKSGLPSDRFFAERPEGSVSTLKIQRTQQEDSAVYLCASSLGGTRETQYFGPGTRLLVL.

Concerning this clone itself: One end of the junction does not line up with germline, which may come from a read error. The chain couples TRBV4-1 to TRBJ2-3; TRBD1 matches at 7 bases. The CDR3 length is 15 residues. CDR1 and CDR2 from the germline V gene are MGHRA and YSYEKL. CDR3 amino acids: CASRQAGGPTDTQYF. CDR3 DNA: TGCGCCAGCAGACAAGCAGGGGGACCCACAGATACGCAGTATTTT.

Only one count was recorded for this clone. The V and J genes are TRBV12-3 or TRBV12-4 and TRBJ1-6; unclear D gene. The CDR3 length is 13 residues. The V gene lost 4 bases and the J gene lost 8 bases, with 9 bases spanning the gap. CDR3 nucleotide sequence: TGTGCCAGCAGTTCGTTGTCCCATTCACCCCTCCACTTT. Translated, it gives CASSSLSHSPLHF.

This clone occurred once. V gene TRBV23-1 combines with J gene TRBJ1-2; TRBD1 matches 7 bases. TRBV23-1 is sorted into the ORF group, with uncertain function. The junction had 7 bases not matched to a gene; V was cut back by 4 bases and J by 2 bases. This CDR3 contains 15 residues. CDR3 amino acids: CASSPRTGVNYGYTF. The CDR3 DNA reads TGCGCCAGCAGTCCGAGAACAGGGGTAAACTATGGCTACACCTTC.

The J gene is TRBJ1-4, the V gene TRBV5-6; D is possibly TRBD1 (5 bases). Germline V gene lookup returns CDR1 SGHDT and CDR2 YYEEEE. V was trimmed by 0 bases and J by 3 bases, leaving 9 bases between them. The CDR3 loop spans 15 amino acids. This CDR3 reads CASSLVRAPNEKLFF. In DNA form, the CDR3 reads TGTGCCAGCAGCTTGGTCAGGGCCCCTAATGAAAAACTGTTTTTT.

The gene calls are TRBV4-1 and TRBJ1-2; no definite D call. This CDR3 is built from 16 residues. V lost 5 bases to trimming and J lost 0 bases, with 16 bases between them. Looked up from germline, CDR1 is MGHRA and CDR2 is YSYEKL. CDR3 region: CASSWTGRRTNYGYTF. The CDR3 DNA reads TGCGCCAGCAGCTGGACCGGGAGAAGGACTAACTATGGCTACACCTTC.

The V gene is TRBV30, the J gene TRBJ2-1, with D unclear. CDR1 and CDR2 (germline): GTSNPN, SVGIG (reference sequence). CDR3 length: 12 amino acids. V was cut by 0 bases and J by 7 bases, with 7 bases left in between. The CDR3 spells CAWSVQKNEQFF. CDR3 DNA sequence: TGTGCCTGGAGTGTACAGAAAAATGAGCAGTTCTTC.

This clone was seen a single time. The chain employs TRBV25-1 and TRBJ2-4, with 9 bases identical to TRBD2. The CDR3 runs 18 residues. The V and J ends lost 5 bases and 0 bases, in that order; junction bases with no gene match: 11. The germline gives CDR1 MGHDK, CDR2 SYGVNS. This CDR3 is CASSSSAGGTVAKNIQYF. CDR3 coding DNA: TGTGCCAGCAGTTCCTCCGCGGGGGGGACCGTAGCCAAAAACATTCAGTACTTC.

The genes are TRBV18 and TRBJ2-7; 8 bases are a match to TRBD1. Trimming removed 3 bases from V and 2 bases from J; junction bases left unmatched: 3. The CDR3 sequence is 14 residues long. The germline V gene has CDR1 KGHSH and CDR2 LQKENI. DNA of the CDR3: TGTGCCAGCTCACCGACAGGGGTACCCTACGAGCAGTACTTC. This sequence encodes CASSPTGVPYEQYF.

V is TRBV5-4 and J is TRBJ1-2, with 8 positions matching TRBD1. The CDR3 contains 13 residues. Germline CDR1 reads SGHNT; CDR2 reads YYREEE (reference sequence). With V trimmed by 6 bases and J by 8 bases, 9 bases remained unmatched. The DNA for the CDR3 is TGTGCCAGCACACTGGACAGGGAAGGGGGCTACACCTTC. Its translation: CASTLDREGGYTF.